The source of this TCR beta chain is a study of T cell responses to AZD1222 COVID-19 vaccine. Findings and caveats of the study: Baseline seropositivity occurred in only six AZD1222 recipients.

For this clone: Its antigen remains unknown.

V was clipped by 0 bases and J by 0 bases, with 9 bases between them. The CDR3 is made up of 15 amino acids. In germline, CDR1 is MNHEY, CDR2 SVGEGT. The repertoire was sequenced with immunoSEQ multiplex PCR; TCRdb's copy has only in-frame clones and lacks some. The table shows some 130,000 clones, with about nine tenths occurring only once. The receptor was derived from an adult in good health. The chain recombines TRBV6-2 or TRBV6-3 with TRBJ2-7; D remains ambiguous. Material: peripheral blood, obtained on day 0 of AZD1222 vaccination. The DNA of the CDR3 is TGTGCCAGCAGTTACTCGGGCGGAGCCTCCTACGAGCAGTACTTC. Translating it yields CASSYSGGASYEQYF.